Listed below are T cell receptor beta chains from one sample, sequenced in a study of blood T cell repertoires in COVID-19. The table came from immunoSEQ multiplex PCR; TCRdb's copy has only in-frame clones and leaves some out. The table lists 250,000 to 350,000 clones, about 90% of them singletons, with about 6% in the top ten. Sequenced sample: peripheral blood. These receptors all come from a woman aged 45-59 years with COVID-19, enrolled during active disease. Both conserved end residues are part of each CDR3. A D gene is named only where the DNA matches it firmly. Some rows mark clone size as missing; the rest say once, few, many or name a class of expanded clone.

j_gene: TRBJ1-6
len: 13
d_gene: NA
v_gene: TRBV20-1
abundance: NA
CDR3aa: CSASSQGGSPLHF
CDR3nt: TGCAGTGCTAGTTCGCAGGGCGGTTCACCCCTCCACTTT

j_gene: TRBJ2-3
len: 15
d_gene: TRBD2
v_gene: TRBV15
abundance: NA
CDR3aa: CAPEPLASGRDTQYF
CDR3nt: TGTGCCCCCGAGCCCTTGGCTAGCGGGAGAGATACGCAGTATTTT

j_gene: TRBJ2-3
len: 19
d_gene: TRBD2
v_gene: TRBV9
abundance: NA
CDR3aa: CASSGSGRAGFGGTDTQYF
CDR3nt: TGTGCCAGCAGCGGCAGCGGGAGGGCCGGCTTTGGGGGCACAGATACGCAGTATTTT

j_gene: TRBJ2-2
len: 15
d_gene: NA
v_gene: TRBV5-6
abundance: NA
CDR3aa: CASSFNGQPTGELFF
CDR3nt: TGTGCCAGCAGCTTCAATGGACAGCCCACCGGGGAGCTGTTTTTT

j_gene: TRBJ2-5
len: 16
d_gene: TRBD2
v_gene: TRBV9
abundance: NA
CDR3aa: CASSDNAGTSSETQYF
CDR3nt: TGTGCCAGCAGTGACAACGCCGGGACTAGTTCAGAGACCCAGTACTTC

j_gene: TRBJ2-2
len: 16
d_gene: NA
v_gene: TRBV5-3
abundance: NA
CDR3aa: CARSLRLYPRTGELFF
CDR3nt: TGTGCCAGAAGCTTAAGACTCTACCCTCGGACCGGGGAGCTGTTTTTT

j_gene: TRBJ1-2
len: 14
d_gene: TRBD1
v_gene: TRBV5-1
abundance: NA
CDR3aa: CASSSPTGDYGYTF
CDR3nt: TGCGCCAGCAGCTCACCGACAGGGGACTATGGCTACACCTTC

j_gene: TRBJ2-1
len: 11
d_gene: TRBD2
v_gene: TRBV12-3/TRBV12-4
abundance: NA
CDR3aa: CASSPGTSQFF
CDR3nt: TGTGCCAGCAGCCCAGGGACTAGCCAGTTCTTC

j_gene: TRBJ2-2
len: 15
d_gene: TRBD1
v_gene: TRBV9
abundance: once
CDR3aa: CASSAGTGVTGELFF
CDR3nt: TGTGCCAGCAGCGCAGGGACAGGGGTGACCGGGGAGCTGTTTTTT

j_gene: TRBJ2-1
len: 16
d_gene: TRBD1
v_gene: TRBV10-1
abundance: NA
CDR3aa: CASSYQADRGYNEQFF
CDR3nt: TGCGCCAGCAGCTACCAAGCGGACAGGGGTTACAATGAGCAGTTCTTC

j_gene: TRBJ2-2
len: 15
d_gene: TRBD1
v_gene: TRBV7-9
abundance: NA
CDR3aa: CARGTDGANTGELFF
CDR3nt: TGTGCCAGGGGGACAGATGGCGCGAACACCGGGGAGCTGTTTTTT

j_gene: TRBJ2-4
len: 13
d_gene: TRBD2
v_gene: TRBV6-5
abundance: once
CDR3aa: CASTLREGNIQYF
CDR3nt: TGTGCCAGCACACTTCGGGAGGGAAACATTCAGTACTTC

j_gene: TRBJ2-1
len: 16
d_gene: NA
v_gene: TRBV6-2/TRBV6-3
abundance: NA
CDR3aa: CASSRYLAPTYNEQFF
CDR3nt: TGTGCCAGCAGCAGATACCTAGCGCCTACCTACAATGAGCAGTTCTTC

j_gene: TRBJ2-1
len: 16
d_gene: TRBD1
v_gene: TRBV7-2
abundance: NA
CDR3aa: CASSGRGQLQVNEQFF
CDR3nt: TGTGCCAGCTCGGGCAGGGGGCAGTTACAGGTCAATGAGCAGTTCTTC

j_gene: TRBJ1-1
len: 14
d_gene: NA
v_gene: TRBV25-1
abundance: NA
CDR3aa: CASSPRDRNTEAFF
CDR3nt: TGTGCCAGCAGTCCACGTGACAGGAACACTGAAGCTTTCTTT

j_gene: TRBJ1-4
len: 15
d_gene: TRBD1
v_gene: TRBV7-9
abundance: NA
CDR3aa: CASRNDGTGDEKLFF
CDR3nt: TGTGCCAGCAGGAATGACGGGACAGGGGATGAAAAACTGTTTTTT

j_gene: TRBJ2-3
len: 17
d_gene: NA
v_gene: TRBV7-6
abundance: NA
CDR3aa: CASSLAKPGVSTDTQYF
CDR3nt: TGTGCCAGCAGCTTAGCGAAACCAGGGGTCAGCACAGATACGCAGTATTTT

j_gene: TRBJ1-1
len: 13
d_gene: TRBD1
v_gene: TRBV12-3/TRBV12-4
abundance: NA
CDR3aa: CASSSYTGAEAFF
CDR3nt: TGTGCCAGCAGTTCTTACACAGGGGCTGAAGCTTTCTTT

j_gene: TRBJ1-2
len: 12
d_gene: NA
v_gene: TRBV30
abundance: NA
CDR3aa: CAWTESGYGYTF
CDR3nt: TGTGCCTGGACCGAGTCGGGTTATGGCTACACCTTC

j_gene: TRBJ2-1
len: 14
d_gene: TRBD1
v_gene: TRBV18
abundance: NA
CDR3aa: CASSPQTGTGGWFF
CDR3nt: TGTGCCAGCTCACCTCAAACCGGGACAGGGGGCTGGTTCTTC

j_gene: TRBJ1-6
len: 16
d_gene: TRBD1
v_gene: TRBV5-1
abundance: NA
CDR3aa: CASSRTSGQNGSPLHF
CDR3nt: TGCGCCAGCAGCCGAACATCGGGACAGAATGGATCACCCCTCCACTTT

j_gene: TRBJ1-2
len: 15
d_gene: TRBD1
v_gene: TRBV7-2
abundance: NA
CDR3aa: CASSLEGRGRWGYTF
CDR3nt: TGTGCCAGCAGCTTAGAGGGCAGGGGGCGCTGGGGCTACACCTTC

j_gene: TRBJ2-5
len: 17
d_gene: TRBD2
v_gene: TRBV6-2/TRBV6-3
abundance: NA
CDR3aa: CASSPGRASGYQETQYF
CDR3nt: TGTGCCAGCAGTCCCGGGCGGGCTAGCGGGTACCAAGAGACCCAGTACTTC

j_gene: TRBJ1-4
len: 15
d_gene: NA
v_gene: TRBV3-1/TRBV3-2
abundance: NA
CDR3aa: CASSFRGATNEKLFF
CDR3nt: TGTGCCAGCAGCTTTCGGGGGGCAACTAATGAAAAACTGTTTTTT

j_gene: TRBJ1-5
len: 16
d_gene: NA
v_gene: TRBV2
abundance: NA
CDR3aa: CASRDSDKGSNQPQHF
CDR3nt: TGTGCCAGCCGGGACTCTGATAAAGGTAGCAATCAGCCCCAGCATTTT

j_gene: TRBJ2-4
len: 12
d_gene: NA
v_gene: TRBV6-5
abundance: NA
CDR3aa: CASRGVKNIQYF
CDR3nt: TGTGCCAGCAGAGGAGTCAAAAACATTCAGTACTTC

j_gene: TRBJ2-1
len: 16
d_gene: TRBD2
v_gene: TRBV7-6
abundance: NA
CDR3aa: CASSQYSGDGPNEQFF
CDR3nt: TGTGCCAGCAGCCAATATAGCGGGGACGGACCTAATGAGCAGTTCTTC

j_gene: TRBJ2-1
len: 20
d_gene: TRBD2
v_gene: TRBV4-2
abundance: NA
CDR3aa: CASSQETPGLAGGWGYEQFF
CDR3nt: TGTGCCAGCAGCCAGGAAACCCCGGGACTAGCGGGAGGGTGGGGCTATGAGCAGTTCTTC

j_gene: TRBJ1-4
len: 17
d_gene: NA
v_gene: TRBV7-3
abundance: NA
CDR3aa: CASSELLGPAGSEKLFF
CDR3nt: TGTGCCAGCAGCGAACTACTGGGGCCAGCTGGTAGCGAAAAACTGTTTTTT

j_gene: TRBJ1-1
len: 13
d_gene: NA
v_gene: TRBV18
abundance: NA
CDR3aa: CASSPNRETEAFF
CDR3nt: TGTGCCAGCTCACCTAACAGGGAGACTGAAGCTTTCTTT

j_gene: TRBJ2-1
len: 13
d_gene: NA
v_gene: TRBV5-5
abundance: NA
CDR3aa: CASSADSNNEQFF
CDR3nt: TGTGCCAGCAGCGCGGACAGCAACAATGAGCAGTTCTTC

j_gene: TRBJ2-3
len: 13
d_gene: NA
v_gene: TRBV5-1
abundance: NA
CDR3aa: CASRDSEADTQYF
CDR3nt: TGCGCCAGCAGGGATAGCGAGGCAGATACGCAGTATTTT

j_gene: TRBJ2-2
len: 18
d_gene: NA
v_gene: TRBV9
abundance: NA
CDR3aa: CASSRRASVNSYTGELFF
CDR3nt: TGTGCCAGCAGCCGCCGGGCTAGCGTGAATAGTTACACCGGGGAGCTGTTTTTT

j_gene: TRBJ1-1
len: 14
d_gene: NA
v_gene: TRBV11-2
abundance: NA
CDR3aa: CASSLPRRGGEAFF
CDR3nt: TGTGCCAGCAGCTTGCCCCGCCGAGGAGGAGAAGCTTTCTTT

j_gene: TRBJ2-1
len: 16
d_gene: TRBD1
v_gene: TRBV7-3
abundance: NA
CDR3aa: CASSEPGQGPSNEQFF
CDR3nt: TGTGCCAGCAGCGAGCCGGGACAGGGTCCCTCCAATGAGCAGTTCTTC

j_gene: TRBJ1-2
len: 12
d_gene: NA
v_gene: TRBV7-3
abundance: NA
CDR3aa: CASSLDGWGYTF
CDR3nt: TGTGCCAGCAGCCTAGATGGCTGGGGCTACACCTTC

j_gene: TRBJ1-5
len: 15
d_gene: NA
v_gene: TRBV19
abundance: once
CDR3aa: CASRRVQIGNQPQHF
CDR3nt: TGTGCCAGTCGCCGGGTGCAAATCGGCAATCAGCCCCAGCATTTT

j_gene: TRBJ1-2
len: 14
d_gene: TRBD1
v_gene: TRBV5-1
abundance: NA
CDR3aa: CASSLEGGKYGYTF
CDR3nt: TGCGCCAGCAGCTTGGAAGGGGGCAAGTATGGCTACACCTTC

j_gene: TRBJ2-7
len: 13
d_gene: NA
v_gene: TRBV11-3
abundance: NA
CDR3aa: CASSSGTPHEQYF
CDR3nt: TGTGCCAGCAGCTCCGGGACTCCCCACGAGCAGTACTTC

j_gene: TRBJ2-1
len: 14
d_gene: TRBD1
v_gene: TRBV24-1
abundance: NA
CDR3aa: CATSDRQGASEQFF
CDR3nt: TGTGCCACCAGTGATCGACAGGGGGCGAGTGAGCAGTTCTTC

j_gene: TRBJ2-7
len: 16
d_gene: TRBD1
v_gene: TRBV15
abundance: NA
CDR3aa: CATSRDTRAGGYEQYF
CDR3nt: TGTGCCACCAGCAGAGATACGAGGGCAGGGGGCTACGAGCAGTACTTC

j_gene: TRBJ2-7
len: 15
d_gene: TRBD1
v_gene: TRBV4-3
abundance: NA
CDR3aa: CASSRPGQGVNEQYF
CDR3nt: TGCGCCAGCAGCCGACCGGGACAGGGAGTCAACGAGCAGTACTTC

j_gene: TRBJ2-7
len: 13
d_gene: TRBD2
v_gene: TRBV24-1
abundance: NA
CDR3aa: CATPSSGTHEQYF
CDR3nt: TGTGCCACCCCTTCTAGCGGGACCCACGAGCAGTACTTC

j_gene: TRBJ2-1
len: 15
d_gene: NA
v_gene: TRBV6-5
abundance: NA
CDR3aa: CASTGQPGIYNEQFF
CDR3nt: TGTGCCAGCACTGGTCAGCCGGGAATCTACAATGAGCAGTTCTTC

j_gene: TRBJ1-1
len: 14
d_gene: TRBD1
v_gene: TRBV18
abundance: NA
CDR3aa: CASSGGQGDTEAFF
CDR3nt: TGTGCCAGCTCAGGGGGACAGGGGGACACTGAAGCTTTCTTT

j_gene: TRBJ2-3
len: 15
d_gene: TRBD2
v_gene: TRBV5-1
abundance: NA
CDR3aa: CASSLSGSSTDTQYF
CDR3nt: TGCGCCAGCAGCCTAAGCGGGAGTAGCACAGATACGCAGTATTTT

j_gene: TRBJ2-3
len: 16
d_gene: TRBD2
v_gene: TRBV19
abundance: NA
CDR3aa: CASSGTLAVGTDTQYF
CDR3nt: TGTGCCAGTAGTGGGACTCTAGCGGTGGGCACAGATACGCAGTATTTT

j_gene: TRBJ2-3
len: 19
d_gene: TRBD1
v_gene: TRBV9
abundance: NA
CDR3aa: CASSVGGGTGIGRTDTQYF
CDR3nt: TGTGCCAGCAGCGTAGGCGGCGGGACAGGTATCGGAAGGACAGATACGCAGTATTTT

j_gene: TRBJ1-4
len: 20
d_gene: TRBD1
v_gene: TRBV3-1/TRBV3-2
abundance: NA
CDR3aa: CASSQDLGTGLLGGNEKLFF
CDR3nt: TGTGCCAGCAGCCAAGATCTTGGGACAGGGTTACTCGGTGGTAATGAAAAACTGTTTTTT

j_gene: TRBJ2-7
len: 14
d_gene: NA
v_gene: TRBV5-1
abundance: NA
CDR3aa: CASSLLPDSHEQYF
CDR3nt: TGCGCCAGCAGCTTGCTTCCGGACTCCCACGAGCAGTACTTC

j_gene: TRBJ2-1
len: 14
d_gene: NA
v_gene: TRBV3-1/TRBV3-2
abundance: NA
CDR3aa: CASSFKAGLNEQFF
CDR3nt: TGTGCCAGCAGCTTTAAGGCAGGGTTGAATGAGCAGTTCTTC

j_gene: TRBJ1-2
len: 15
d_gene: NA
v_gene: TRBV7-9
abundance: once
CDR3aa: CASSPDRKNNYGYTF
CDR3nt: TGTGCCAGCAGCCCAGACAGGAAAAATAACTATGGCTACACCTTC

j_gene: TRBJ1-5
len: 13
d_gene: NA
v_gene: TRBV15
abundance: NA
CDR3aa: CATSRDVNQPQHF
CDR3nt: TGTGCCACCAGCAGAGACGTAAATCAGCCCCAGCATTTT

j_gene: TRBJ2-5
len: 14
d_gene: NA
v_gene: TRBV29-1
abundance: NA
CDR3aa: CSVEAGRIQETQYF
CDR3nt: TGCAGCGTTGAAGCTGGGAGAATTCAAGAGACCCAGTACTTC

j_gene: TRBJ2-1
len: 14
d_gene: NA
v_gene: TRBV3-1/TRBV3-2
abundance: once
CDR3aa: CASSTRLVRDEQFF
CDR3nt: TGTGCCAGCAGCACCCGACTCGTCCGTGATGAGCAGTTCTTC

j_gene: TRBJ1-5
len: 14
d_gene: NA
v_gene: TRBV25-1
abundance: NA
CDR3aa: CASAGQFSNQPQHF
CDR3nt: TGTGCCAGCGCAGGACAGTTTAGCAATCAGCCCCAGCATTTT

j_gene: TRBJ2-7
len: 12
d_gene: NA
v_gene: TRBV6-5
abundance: NA
CDR3aa: CASRGYSYEQYF
CDR3nt: TGTGCCAGCAGGGGCTATTCCTACGAGCAGTACTTC

j_gene: TRBJ1-5
len: 14
d_gene: NA
v_gene: TRBV5-1
abundance: NA
CDR3aa: CASSSDSPNQPQHF
CDR3nt: TGCGCCAGCAGTTCTGACAGCCCCAATCAGCCCCAGCATTTT

j_gene: TRBJ1-5
len: 14
d_gene: TRBD1
v_gene: TRBV2
abundance: NA
CDR3aa: CASSDGTGRQPQHF
CDR3nt: TGTGCCAGCAGTGACGGGACAGGGAGGCAGCCCCAGCATTTT

j_gene: TRBJ1-1
len: 17
d_gene: NA
v_gene: TRBV6-2/TRBV6-3
abundance: NA
CDR3aa: CASSYPAGLVKNTEAFF
CDR3nt: TGTGCCAGCAGTTACCCGGCAGGGTTGGTAAAAAACACTGAAGCTTTCTTT